The 18 T cell receptor beta chains below were found in one sample sequenced in a study of T cells in Graves' hyperthyroidism and ophthalmopathy. TCR beta CDR3 region amplification was performed from RNA transcripts. HTBI primers were employed in a first-round RT-PCR of the TCR CDR3. TCRdb reprocessed the multiplex PCR reads with MiXCR, giving one entry per CDR3 protein. Of 690,000 or so distinct CDR3 sequences detected, roughly a sixth appear once; the ten largest clones hold 16%. Sequenced sample: blood. These receptors came from a woman in her 50s with Graves' hyperthyroidism that later progressed to Graves' ophthalmopathy.

The sample holds a few counts of this clonotype. A much larger clone sits a single nucleotide away, making a read error possible. This sequence joins TRBV19 and TRBJ2-1; the D is unclear. This CDR3 contains 11 residues. Trimming removed 3 bases at V and 9 bases at J, with 6 bases between. Germline V CDR1 and CDR2: LNHDA, SQIVND (reference sequence). The CDR3 sequence: CASSILSEQFF. CDR3 in DNA: TGTGCCAGTAGTATTCTTAGTGAGCAGTTCTTC.

This clonotype was seen a few times. V usage is TRBV30 and J usage is TRBJ2-3, with D perhaps matching TRBD2 (5 bases). This CDR3 comprises 12 residues. CDR1 and CDR2 (germline): GTSNPN, SVGIG (reference sequence). The CDR3 nucleotides read TGTGTCATCGGGGAGAGGACAGATACGCAGTATTTT. Translating it yields CVIGERTDTQYF.

The chain joins TRBV10-3 to TRBJ2-7; tentatively, D is TRBD1 (6 bases). This CDR3 comprises 14 residues. Trimming left V 6 bases short and J 2 bases short, with 14 bases between. Germline V CDR1 and CDR2: ENHRY, SYGVKD. CDR3 in amino acids: CAISHPGHPYEQYF. In nucleotides, the CDR3 is TGTGCCATCAGCCACCCGGGACACCCCTACGAGCAGTACTTC.

In its sample, this clonotype was seen a few times. V usage is TRBV20-1 and J usage is TRBJ1-1, with D hard to call. The CDR3 covers 12 residues. From germline, CDR1 is DFQATT and CDR2 SNEGSKA (reference sequence). With 5 bases removed from V and 3 bases from J, the gap between germline ends came to 10 bases. The CDR3 nucleotides are TGCAGTGCTGAGACACTTCACACTGAAGCTTTCTTT. This translates into CSAETLHTEAFF.

This clonotype came up many times. The chain uses TRBV11-2 and TRBJ2-7; TRBD1 might be the D (6 bases). V was trimmed by 1 base and J by 3 bases, leaving 13 bases between them. Germline CDR1 reads SGHAT; CDR2 reads FQNNGV. This CDR3 is built from 15 residues. Here the CDR3 DNA reads TGTGCCAGCAGCTTAGTCGGGACATACAACTACGAGCAGTACTTC. As protein: CASSLVGTYNYEQYF.

At least ten counts were recorded for this clonotype. The V call is TRBV18, the J call TRBJ2-1; 11 nucleotides line up with TRBD2. Trimming removed 3 bases from V and 9 bases from J; junction bases left unmatched: 4. The CDR3 is made up of 14 amino acids. Germline V lookup: CDR1 KGHSH, CDR2 LQKENI. CDR3 residues: CASSPSGGAGEQFF. The CDR3 nucleotides read TGTGCCAGCTCACCTAGCGGGGGGGCTGGTGAGCAGTTCTTC.

The chain recombines TRBV5-1 with TRBJ2-7; D is unclear. The CDR3 extends over 12 amino acids. Germline V CDR1 and CDR2: SGHRS, YFSETQ. Trimming pared 4 bases from V and 2 bases from J, leaving 7 bases between. The CDR3 sequence: CASSAQTYEQYF. CDR3 in DNA: TGCGCCAGCAGCGCCCAAACCTACGAGCAGTACTTC.

This clonotype was seen a few times. This chain joins TRBV27 and TRBJ2-2; 7 positions agree with TRBD1. Germline CDR1 MNHEY, CDR2 SMNVEV (reference sequence). This CDR3 has 17 amino acids. The V segment lost 5 bases and the J segment 5 bases; nucleotides outside the gene matches: 14. The CDR3 nucleotides read TGTGCCAGCAGTATGAACAGGGGCTTATTCGGGACCGGGGAGCTGTTTTTT. It specifies CASSMNRGLFGTGELFF.

The CDR3 region is CASSPLVRGGTIYEQYF. The CDR3, as DNA: TGTGCCAGCAGCCCACTTGTGCGGGGGGGTACGATCTACGAGCAGTACTTC. The chain carries TRBV7-8 and TRBJ2-7, with 9 bases aligning to TRBD2. CDR1 is SGHVS, CDR2 FQNEAQ, per germline. V dropped 5 bases and J dropped 3; count of bases not matched to a gene: 14. The CDR3 contains 17 residues.

This clonotype was seen ten or more times. The chain carries TRBV3-1 and TRBJ1-1; tentatively, D is TRBD1 (6 bases). The V end lost 1 base, the J end lost 3 bases, and 9 bases lay between the germline ends. Germline CDR1 and CDR2: LGHDT and YNNKEL (reference sequence). The CDR3 is made up of 14 amino acids. The CDR3 here is CASSQADRYTEAFF. The CDR3 DNA follows: TGTGCCAGCAGCCAAGCTGACAGGTACACTGAAGCTTTCTTT.

V gene TRBV6-1 combines with J gene TRBJ2-1, with D unresolved. Germline values: CDR1 MNHNS, CDR2 SASEGT. CDR3 length: 13 amino acids. Trimming shortened V by 3 bases and J by 11 bases, and 14 bases separated the two germline ends. CDR3 sequence reads: CASSEVKDAKQFF. CDR3 coding DNA: TGTGCCAGCAGTGAGGTTAAGGACGCCAAGCAGTTCTTC.

Comment on this clonotype: A read error may be the cause here, since a much bigger clone is one base away. V is TRBV6-1 and J is TRBJ1-1; D is undetermined. The germline CDR1 and CDR2 sequences are MNHNS and SASEGT. The CDR3 contains 12 residues. The CDR3 sequence is CASSNGPPEASF. In DNA form, the CDR3 reads TGTGCCAGCAGCAATGGACCCCCTGAAGCTTCCTTT.

The rearrangement joins TRBV6-2 or TRBV6-3 to TRBJ1-1; D ambiguous. The germline CDR1 and CDR2 sequences are MNHEY and SVGEGT. The CDR3 runs to 14 residues. The V gene lost 2 bases and the J gene lost 2 bases, with 9 bases spanning the gap. CDR3 residues: CASSYGVDNTEAFF. The CDR3 coding sequence is TGTGCCAGCAGTTACGGCGTTGACAACACTGAAGCTTTCTTT.

The V and J genes are TRBV19 and TRBJ1-4; D not resolved. The CDR3 totals 14 residues. Germline V gene sequence: CDR1 LNHDA, CDR2 SQIVND (reference sequence). V lost 1 base and J 7 bases, leaving 10 bases between the germline ends. The CDR3 nucleotides are TGTGCCAGTAGTATAGTACAGACGGGTGAAAAACTGTTTTTT. Translation gives CASSIVQTGEKLFF.

This clonotype appeared a few times. The V and J genes are TRBV29-1 and TRBJ2-7; D possibly corresponds to TRBD2 (6 bases). The CDR3 is 14 residues long. With 1 base removed from V and 6 bases from J, the gap between germline ends came to 16 bases. Germline V gene lookup returns CDR1 SQVTM and CDR2 ANQGSEA. The CDR3 coding sequence is TGCAGCGTTGAAGCTTCCCGGGGAGGAAGCGAGCAGTACTTC. This sequence encodes CSVEASRGGSEQYF.

The genes are TRBV6-2 or TRBV6-3 and TRBJ1-1; no definite D call. The V gene lost 6 bases and the J gene lost 1 base, with 12 bases spanning the gap. Germline values: CDR1 MNHEY, CDR2 SVGEGT. CDR3 length: 14 residues. The DNA of the CDR3 is TGTGCCAGCAGGGCGGGATTCGGGAACACTGAAGCTTTCTTT. It codes for CASRAGFGNTEAFF.

The chain combines TRBV10-3 with TRBJ2-1, with D perhaps assigned TRBD1 or TRBD2 (5 bases each). Trimming pared 3 bases from V and 14 bases from J, leaving 14 bases between. This CDR3 region has 12 residues. The germline CDR1 and CDR2 sequences are ENHRY and SYGVKD. The CDR3 here is CAISELTGPKFF. CDR3 nucleotide sequence: TGTGCCATCAGTGAACTGACGGGGCCTAAGTTCTTC.

This clonotype turned up a few times. The chain is built from TRBV7-2 and TRBJ1-1; D may be TRBD1 (6 bases). Germline CDR1 is SGHTA and CDR2 is FQGNSA. V was cut by 3 bases and J by 6 bases, with 11 bases left in between. The CDR3 runs 13 residues. The CDR3 DNA sequence: TGTGCCAGCAGCTTCGTCGGGGGCTCTGAAGCTTTCTTT. Translation: CASSFVGGSEAFF.